This is a list of T cell receptor beta chains from one sample in a study of T cells in Graves' hyperthyroidism and ophthalmopathy. TCRdb reanalysed the multiplex PCR reads using MiXCR and keeps one entry per CDR3 protein. The sample lists 600,000 or so distinct CDR3 sequences; around 14% were seen once. Input material: blood. The receptor set was obtained from a woman between 18 and 30 years old with Graves' ophthalmopathy. Each CDR3 is given with its conserved first and last residue. The D gene is left open where the match is weak. For some rows the clone size is stated as once, few or many, or as a class when expanded; others skip it.

clone size	V gene	D gene	J gene	CDR3 DNA	CDR3 protein
many	TRBV28	-	TRBJ1-2	TGTGCCAGCAGTACTTGGTCGGCGGAGGACTATGGCTACACCTTC	CASSTWSAEDYGYTF
few	TRBV29-1	-	TRBJ2-3	TGCAGCGTTCCCACGTCCACAGATACGCAGTATTTT	CSVPTSTDTQYF
many	TRBV7-6	-	TRBJ2-3	TGTGCCAGCAGCTTAGTGCGGGACCCCGAAGGCCCCACAGATACGCAGTATTTT	CASSLVRDPEGPTDTQYF
many	TRBV4-3	-	TRBJ2-7	TGCGCCAGCAGCCAAGCAAGCGGGCATTCCTACGAGCAGTACTTC	CASSQASGHSYEQYF
-	TRBV30	-	TRBJ2-2	TGTGCCTGGAGTGTGGATTCCGGGGAGCTGTTTTTT	CAWSVDSGELFF
-	TRBV15	-	TRBJ2-7	TGTGCCACCAGCAGAGCGCCGGGGTGGACGGACCCCTCCTACGAGCAGTACTTC	CATSRAPGWTDPSYEQYF
many	TRBV7-3	TRBD2	TRBJ2-1	TGTGCCAGCAGCTTAACGGCGGGAGAAACCTACAATGAGCAGTTCTTC	CASSLTAGETYNEQFF
many	TRBV6-1	TRBD2	TRBJ2-1	TGTGCCAGCCTACAGGGACTAGCGAGTCTACTACCCTACAATGAGCAGTTCTTC	CASLQGLASLLPYNEQFF
many	TRBV12-3/TRBV12-4	-	TRBJ1-2	TGTGCCAGCAGTGGGCCGGGGGATGGCTACACCTTC	CASSGPGDGYTF
many	TRBV5-1	-	TRBJ1-1	TGTGCCAGCAGCTTGATAGGGACTGAAGCTTTCTTT	CASSLIGTEAFF
many	TRBV6-6	-	TRBJ1-1	TGTGCCAGCAGTTACGCGAGGACGGCGACTGAAGCTTTCTTT	CASSYARTATEAFF
many	TRBV27	-	TRBJ2-7	TGTGCCAGCAGTCGCCACCCTGAATCCTACGAGCAGTACTTC	CASSRHPESYEQYF
-	TRBV4-3	-	TRBJ1-4	TGCGCCAGCAGCCAAGCACCGGGACCTCGGGCGGAAAAACTGTTTTTT	CASSQAPGPRAEKLFF
-	TRBV6-1	-	TRBJ1-2	TGTGTCAGCACCAGGGAGCTTAACTATGGCTACACCTTC	CVSTRELNYGYTF
many	TRBV5-6	-	TRBJ1-5	TGTGCCAGCAGCTTGGATCAGGGTGATCAGCCCCAGCATTTT	CASSLDQGDQPQHF
-	TRBV20-1	TRBD1	TRBJ2-6	TGCAGTGCCCAGGGGGATGGGGCCAACGTCCTGACTTTC	CSAQGDGANVLTF
-	TRBV24-1	-	TRBJ1-2	TGTGCCACCAGTGAGTACCAGGGTTCTGGCTACACCTTC	CATSEYQGSGYTF
many	TRBV3-1	TRBD2	TRBJ2-7	TGTGCCAGCAGCCCACCCGGGACTAGCGGGAGGACCTACGAGCAGTACTTC	CASSPPGTSGRTYEQYF
few	TRBV18	TRBD1	TRBJ2-7	TGTGCCAGCTCACCACCGGTAAAGAGGGACAGGGGGATTTACGAGCAGTACTTC	CASSPPVKRDRGIYEQYF
-	TRBV6-1	TRBD1	TRBJ2-6	TGTGCCAGCGGGACAGGGTCTGGGGCCAACGTCCTGACTTTC	CASGTGSGANVLTF
many	TRBV20-1	TRBD1	TRBJ2-5	TGCAGTGCTAGGGATGGACAGGGAAACCAAGAGACCCAGTACTTC	CSARDGQGNQETQYF